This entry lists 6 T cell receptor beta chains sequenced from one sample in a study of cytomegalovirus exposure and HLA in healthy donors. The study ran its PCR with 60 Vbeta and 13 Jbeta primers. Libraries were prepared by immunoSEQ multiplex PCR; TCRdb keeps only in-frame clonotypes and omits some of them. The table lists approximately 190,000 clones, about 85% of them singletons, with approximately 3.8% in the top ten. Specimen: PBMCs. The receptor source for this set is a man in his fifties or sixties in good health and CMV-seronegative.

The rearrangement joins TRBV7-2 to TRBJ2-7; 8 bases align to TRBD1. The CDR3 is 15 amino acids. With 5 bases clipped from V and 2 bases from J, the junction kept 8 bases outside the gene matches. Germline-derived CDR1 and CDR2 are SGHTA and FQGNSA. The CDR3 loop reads CASSKGTGLTYEQYF. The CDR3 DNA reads TGTGCCAGCAGCAAAGGGACAGGATTAACCTACGAGCAGTACTTC.

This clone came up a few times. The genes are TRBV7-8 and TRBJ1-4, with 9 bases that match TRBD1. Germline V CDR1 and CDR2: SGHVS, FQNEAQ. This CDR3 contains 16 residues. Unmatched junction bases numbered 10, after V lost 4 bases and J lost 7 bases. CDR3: CASSSGQGPPREKLFF. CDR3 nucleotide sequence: TGTGCCAGCAGCTCCGGACAGGGGCCACCGCGTGAAAAACTGTTTTTT.

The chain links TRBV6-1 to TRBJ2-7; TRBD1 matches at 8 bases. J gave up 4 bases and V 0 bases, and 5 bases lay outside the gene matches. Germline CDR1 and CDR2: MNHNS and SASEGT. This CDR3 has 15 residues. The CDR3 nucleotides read TGTGCCAGCAGTGAAGCGCACGGACAGGGTTACGAGCAGTACTTC. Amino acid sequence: CASSEAHGQGYEQYF.

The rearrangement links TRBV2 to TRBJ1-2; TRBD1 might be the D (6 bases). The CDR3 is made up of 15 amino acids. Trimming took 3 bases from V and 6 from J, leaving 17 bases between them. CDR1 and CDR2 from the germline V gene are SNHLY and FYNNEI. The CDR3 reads CASSDLVGQGNGYTF. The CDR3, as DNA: TGTGCCAGCAGTGATCTAGTGGGGCAGGGGAATGGCTACACCTTC.

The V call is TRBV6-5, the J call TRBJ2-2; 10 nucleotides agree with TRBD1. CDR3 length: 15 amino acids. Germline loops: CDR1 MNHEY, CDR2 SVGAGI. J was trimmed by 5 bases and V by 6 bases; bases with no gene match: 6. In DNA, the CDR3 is TGTGCCAGCAGCCCCGGGACAGGGGTTACCGGGGAGCTGTTTTTT. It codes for CASSPGTGVTGELFF.

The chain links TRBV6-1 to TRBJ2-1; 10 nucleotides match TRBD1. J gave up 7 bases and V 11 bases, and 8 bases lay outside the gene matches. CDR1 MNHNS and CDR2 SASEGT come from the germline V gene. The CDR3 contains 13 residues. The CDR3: CAGGGQGRNEQFF. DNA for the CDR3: TGTGCCGGGGGGGGACAGGGGCGAAATGAGCAGTTCTTC.